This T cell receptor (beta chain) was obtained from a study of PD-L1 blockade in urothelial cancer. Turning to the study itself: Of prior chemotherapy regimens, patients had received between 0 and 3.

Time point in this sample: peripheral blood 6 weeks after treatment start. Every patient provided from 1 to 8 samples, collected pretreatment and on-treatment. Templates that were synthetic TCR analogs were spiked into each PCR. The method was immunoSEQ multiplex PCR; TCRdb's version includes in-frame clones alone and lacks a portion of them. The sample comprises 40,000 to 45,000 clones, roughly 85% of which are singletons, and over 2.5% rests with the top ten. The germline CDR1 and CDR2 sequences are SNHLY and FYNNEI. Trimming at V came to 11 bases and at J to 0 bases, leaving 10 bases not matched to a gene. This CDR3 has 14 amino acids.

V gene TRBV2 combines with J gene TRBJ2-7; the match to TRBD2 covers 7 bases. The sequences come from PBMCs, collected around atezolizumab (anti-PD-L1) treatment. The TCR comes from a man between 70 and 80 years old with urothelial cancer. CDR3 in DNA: TGTGCCCCCGACAAAGCGGGAAGCTCCTACGAGCAGTACTTC. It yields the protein CAPDKAGSSYEQYF.